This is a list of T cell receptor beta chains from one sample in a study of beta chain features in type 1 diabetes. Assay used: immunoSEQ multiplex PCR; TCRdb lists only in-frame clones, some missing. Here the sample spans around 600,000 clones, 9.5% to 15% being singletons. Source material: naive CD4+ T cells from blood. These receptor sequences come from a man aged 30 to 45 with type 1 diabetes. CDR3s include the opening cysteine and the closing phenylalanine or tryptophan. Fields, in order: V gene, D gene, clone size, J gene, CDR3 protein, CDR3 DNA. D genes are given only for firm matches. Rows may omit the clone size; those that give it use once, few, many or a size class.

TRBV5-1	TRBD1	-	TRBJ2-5	CASSYRDSQETQYF	TGCGCCAGCAGCTACCGGGACAGCCAAGAGACCCAGTACTTC
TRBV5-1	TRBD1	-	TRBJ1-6	CASSLRDRDGPNSPLHF	TGCGCCAGCAGCTTGCGGGACAGGGATGGTCCAAATTCACCCCTCCACTTT
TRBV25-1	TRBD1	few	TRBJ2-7	CASSGRDRGTYEQYF	TGTGCCAGCAGTGGGCGGGACAGGGGCACCTACGAGCAGTACTTC
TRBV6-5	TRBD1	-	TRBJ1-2	CASSYSRGGDYGYTF	TGTGCCAGCAGTTACTCGAGAGGGGGCGACTATGGCTACACCTTC
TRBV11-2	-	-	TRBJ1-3	CASSPGGGSGNTIYF	TGTGCCAGCAGCCCCGGGGGAGGGTCAGGAAACACCATATATTTT
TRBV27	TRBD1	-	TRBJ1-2	CASRRTGDYGYTF	TGTGCCAGCAGGCGGACAGGTGACTATGGCTACACCTTC
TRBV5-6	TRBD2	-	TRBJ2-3	CASSPVGGFSDTQYF	TGTGCCAGCAGCCCCGTGGGGGGGTTTTCGGATACGCAGTATTTT
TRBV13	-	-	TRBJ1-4	CASSPPGEKLFF	TGTGCCAGCAGCCCCCCAGGCGAAAAACTGTTTTTT
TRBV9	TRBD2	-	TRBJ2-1	CASSVVSGGAGEQFF	TGTGCCAGCAGCGTAGTGTCCGGGGGGGCCGGTGAGCAGTTCTTC
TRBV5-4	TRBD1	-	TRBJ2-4	CASSIGTGGLAAKNIQYF	TGTGCCAGCAGCATAGGGACAGGGGGTTTGGCAGCCAAAAACATTCAGTACTTC
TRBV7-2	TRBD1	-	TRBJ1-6	CASSSGQGNSPLHF	TGTGCCAGCAGCTCCGGACAGGGTAATTCACCCCTCCACTTT
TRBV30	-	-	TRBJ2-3	CAWSPSQDTQYF	TGTGCCTGGAGTCCCTCTCAGGATACGCAGTATTTT
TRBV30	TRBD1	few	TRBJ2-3	CAWSNLISLSPGQGTDTQYF	TGTGCCTGGAGTAACCTAATATCCCTCTCCCCGGGACAGGGGACAGATACGCAGTATTTT
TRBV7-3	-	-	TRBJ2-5	CASSSGAQETQYF	TGTGCCAGCAGCTCTGGGGCCCAAGAGACCCAGTACTTC
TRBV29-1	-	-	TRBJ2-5	CSVGEETQYF	TGCAGCGTTGGTGAAGAGACCCAGTACTTC
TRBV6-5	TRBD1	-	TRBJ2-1	CASSYGRAGGPEEQFF	TGTGCCAGCAGTTACGGTCGGGCAGGGGGCCCCGAGGAGCAGTTCTTC
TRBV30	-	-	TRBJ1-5	CAWTLGNQPQHF	TGTGCCTGGACCCTGGGAAATCAGCCCCAGCATTTT
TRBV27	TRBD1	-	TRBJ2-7	CASSPAWTGAYEQYF	TGTGCCAGCAGCCCAGCCTGGACAGGGGCTTACGAGCAGTACTTC
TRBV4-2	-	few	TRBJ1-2	CASRGAVYGYTF	TGTGCCAGCAGGGGGGCAGTCTATGGCTACACCTTC
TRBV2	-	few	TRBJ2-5	CASSPVGYWGTQYF	TGTGCCAGCAGTCCAGTGGGATATTGGGGGACCCAGTACTTC
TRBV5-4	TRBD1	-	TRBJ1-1	CASSLADRARTEAFF	TGTGCCAGCAGCTTGGCGGACAGGGCGAGGACTGAAGCTTTCTTT
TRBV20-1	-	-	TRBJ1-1	CSANPNTEAFF	TGCAGTGCTAACCCGAACACTGAAGCTTTCTTT
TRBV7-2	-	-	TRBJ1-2	CASSLEVQLYGYTF	TGTGCCAGCAGCTTAGAGGTACAGCTATATGGCTACACCTTC
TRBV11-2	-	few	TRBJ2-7	CASSPIGGGHSSYEQYF	TGTGCCAGCAGCCCGATCGGTGGGGGGCATTCGTCCTACGAGCAGTACTTC
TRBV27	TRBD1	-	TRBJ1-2	CASSPLGQGISWGYTF	TGTGCCAGCAGCCCCCTGGGACAGGGAATCTCATGGGGCTACACCTTC
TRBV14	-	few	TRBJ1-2	CASSQDRAYGYTF	TGTGCCAGCAGCCAAGACAGGGCCTATGGCTACACCTTC
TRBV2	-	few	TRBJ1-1	CASRGDMAPKAFF	TGTGCCAGCAGGGGGGACATGGCTCCCAAAGCTTTCTTT
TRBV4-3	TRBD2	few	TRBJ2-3	CASSQEWASGRYTSTDTQYF	TGCGCCAGCAGCCAAGAATGGGCTAGCGGGAGATACACTAGCACAGATACGCAGTATTTT
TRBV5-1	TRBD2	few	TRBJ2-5	CASSLAGLGKETQYF	TGCGCCAGCAGCTTGGCCGGACTAGGGAAAGAGACCCAGTACTTC
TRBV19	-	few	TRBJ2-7	CASSTQGRDYEQYF	TGTGCCAGTAGTACACAGGGACGGGATTACGAGCAGTACTTC
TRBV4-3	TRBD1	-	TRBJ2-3	CASSQRQGGTDTQYF	TGCGCCAGCAGCCAAAGACAGGGAGGCACAGATACGCAGTATTTT
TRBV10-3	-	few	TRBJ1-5	CAISDSINQPQHF	TGTGCCATCAGTGACAGTATCAATCAGCCCCAGCATTTT
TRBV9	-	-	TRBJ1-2	CASSSRTETGGYTF	TGTGCCAGCAGCTCACGGACCGAGACTGGCGGCTACACCTTC
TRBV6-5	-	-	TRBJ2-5	CASSRDTWGETQYF	TGTGCCAGCAGTCGGGACACCTGGGGAGAGACCCAGTACTTC
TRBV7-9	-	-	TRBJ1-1	CASSLDPPGTEAFF	TGTGCCAGCAGCTTGGACCCCCCGGGAACTGAAGCTTTCTTT
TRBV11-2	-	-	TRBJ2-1	CASSSYEPRVF	TGTGCCAGCAGCTCCTATGAGCCCCGGGTCTTC
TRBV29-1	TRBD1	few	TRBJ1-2	CSVRTGPNYGYTF	TGCAGCGTCCGGACAGGACCTAACTATGGCTACACCTTC
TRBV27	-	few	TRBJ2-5	CASSPLIYETQYF	TGTGCCAGCAGCCCGTTGATTTACGAGACCCAGTACTTC
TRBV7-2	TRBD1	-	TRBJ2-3	CASSLAQGADTQYF	TGTGCCAGCAGCTTAGCACAGGGGGCAGATACGCAGTATTTT
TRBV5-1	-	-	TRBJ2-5	CASSRPGPRETQYF	TGCGCCAGCAGCCGGCCGGGACCTCGGGAGACCCAGTACTTC
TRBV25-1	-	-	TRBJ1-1	CASSEWTHSGTEAFF	TGTGCCAGCAGTGAGTGGACTCATTCGGGGACTGAAGCTTTCTTT
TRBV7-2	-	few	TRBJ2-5	CASSLQGARQETQYF	TGTGCCAGCAGCTTACAGGGCGCGCGGCAAGAGACCCAGTACTTC
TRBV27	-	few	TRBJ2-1	CASSSLTWGVSSYNEQFF	TGTGCCAGCAGTTCATTAACCTGGGGAGTAAGCTCCTACAATGAGCAGTTCTTC
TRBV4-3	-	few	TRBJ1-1	CASSQGGGRDTEAFF	TGCGCCAGCAGCCAAGGGGGAGGGAGGGACACTGAAGCTTTCTTT
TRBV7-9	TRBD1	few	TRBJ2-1	CASSRGQGYEDEQFF	TGTGCCAGCAGCCGAGGACAGGGATACGAGGATGAGCAGTTCTTC
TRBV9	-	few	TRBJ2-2	CASSIVDSLDGELFF	TGTGCCAGCAGCATCGTGGACAGTCTGGACGGGGAGCTGTTTTTT
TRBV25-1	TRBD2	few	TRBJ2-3	CASGTSGSSTDTQYF	TGTGCCAGCGGGACTAGCGGAAGTAGCACAGATACGCAGTATTTT
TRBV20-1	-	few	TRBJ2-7	CSAGQGYEQYF	TGCAGTGCTGGTCAGGGATACGAGCAGTACTTC
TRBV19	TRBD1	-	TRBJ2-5	CASGTVAQETQYF	TGTGCCAGTGGGACAGTGGCGCAAGAGACCCAGTACTTC
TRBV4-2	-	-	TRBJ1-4	CASSQGGDGNEKLFF	TGTGCCAGCAGCCAGGGCGGGGACGGTAATGAAAAACTGTTTTTT
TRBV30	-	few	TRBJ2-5	CAWGLQETQYF	TGTGCCTGGGGGCTCCAAGAGACCCAGTACTTC
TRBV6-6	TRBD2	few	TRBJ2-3	CASRLAGSDTQYF	TGTGCCAGCAGACTAGCGGGGTCGGATACGCAGTATTTT
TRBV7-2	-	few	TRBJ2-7	CASSLREPGAYEQYF	TGTGCCAGCAGCCTCCGGGAGCCAGGCGCCTACGAGCAGTACTTC
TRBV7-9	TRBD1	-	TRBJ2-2	CASRGDRRSPGELFF	TGTGCCAGCAGGGGGGACAGGAGGTCCCCCGGGGAGCTGTTTTTT
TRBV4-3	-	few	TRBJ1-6	CASSQDRQGGSPLHF	TGCGCCAGCAGCCAAGATCGGCAGGGCGGTTCACCCCTCCACTTT
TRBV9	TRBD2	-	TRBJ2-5	CASSVGTSGEETQYF	TGTGCCAGCAGCGTGGGGACTAGCGGGGAAGAGACCCAGTACTTC
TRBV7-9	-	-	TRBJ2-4	CASSSAGQHLLAKNIQYF	TGTGCCAGCAGCTCAGCGGGACAGCATCTTCTAGCCAAAAACATTCAGTACTTC
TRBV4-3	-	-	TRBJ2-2	CASSQGGAAAGELFF	TGCGCCAGCAGCCAGGGGGGAGCTGCGGCTGGGGAGCTGTTTTTT
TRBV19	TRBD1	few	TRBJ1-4	CASRDTGTGGEKLFF	TGTGCCAGTAGAGACACCGGGACAGGGGGTGAAAAACTGTTTTTT
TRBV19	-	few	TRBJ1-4	CASSINSNEKLFF	TGTGCCAGTAGTATAAACAGTAATGAAAAACTGTTTTTT